This T cell receptor (beta chain) was found in a study of beta chain features in type 1 diabetes. The study reverse transcribed the entire isolated RNA, so it sequenced expressed TCRB transcripts. Generated by immunoSEQ multiplex PCR, the TCRdb table keeps only in-frame clones and is missing some. The data contain more than 30,000 clones, about 64% of them singletons. This clone was counted between two and nine times. The sample has other DNA sequences that encode this CDR3 too. Sequencing was performed on Tregs from blood. The sequence was obtained from a woman aged 25 to 45 in good health.

The CDR3 region is CASSLSYEQYF. CDR3 coding DNA: TGTGCCAGCAGCCTCTCCTACGAGCAGTACTTC. The genes are TRBV7-2 and TRBJ2-7; D remains ambiguous. The CDR3 loop spans 11 amino acids. The germline V gene has CDR1 SGHTA and CDR2 FQGNSA. The V end was cut by 5 bases, the J end by 0 bases, with 2 bases between.